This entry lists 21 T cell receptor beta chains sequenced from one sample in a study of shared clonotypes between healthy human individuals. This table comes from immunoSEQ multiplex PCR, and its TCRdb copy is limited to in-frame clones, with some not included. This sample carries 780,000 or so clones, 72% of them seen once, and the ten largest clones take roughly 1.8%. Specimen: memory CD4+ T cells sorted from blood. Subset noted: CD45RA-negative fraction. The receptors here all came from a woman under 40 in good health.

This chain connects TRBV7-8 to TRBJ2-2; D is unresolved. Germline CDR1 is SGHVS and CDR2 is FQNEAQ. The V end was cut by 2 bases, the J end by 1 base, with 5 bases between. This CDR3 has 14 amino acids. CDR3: CASSLIRNTGELFF. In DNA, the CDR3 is TGTGCCAGCAGCTTAATAAGGAACACCGGGGAGCTGTTTTTT. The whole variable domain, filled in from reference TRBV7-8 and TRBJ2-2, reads GAGVSQSPRYKVAKRGQDVALRCDPISGHVSLFWYQQALGQGPEFLTYFQNEAQLDKSGLPSDRFFAERPEGSVSTLKIQRTQQEDSAVYLCASSLIRNTGELFFGEGSRLTVL.

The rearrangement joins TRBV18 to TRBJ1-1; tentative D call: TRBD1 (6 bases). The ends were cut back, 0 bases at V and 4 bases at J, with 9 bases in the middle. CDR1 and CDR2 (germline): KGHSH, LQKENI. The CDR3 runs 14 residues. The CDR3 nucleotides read TGTGCCAGCTCACCACCGGGACAAGTCACTGAAGCTTTCTTT. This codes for CASSPPGQVTEAFF. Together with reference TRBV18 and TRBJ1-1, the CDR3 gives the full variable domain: NAGVMQNPRHLVRRRGQEARLRCSPMKGHSHVYWYRQLPEEGLKFMVYLQKENIIDESGMPKERFSAEFPKEGPSILRIQQVVRGDSAAYFCASSPPGQVTEAFFGQGTRLTVV.

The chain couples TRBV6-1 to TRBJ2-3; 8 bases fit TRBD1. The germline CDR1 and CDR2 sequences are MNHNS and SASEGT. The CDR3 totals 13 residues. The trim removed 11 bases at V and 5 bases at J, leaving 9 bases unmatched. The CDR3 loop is CALIGQGVDTQYF. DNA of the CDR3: TGTGCCCTCATAGGACAGGGTGTAGATACGCAGTATTTT.

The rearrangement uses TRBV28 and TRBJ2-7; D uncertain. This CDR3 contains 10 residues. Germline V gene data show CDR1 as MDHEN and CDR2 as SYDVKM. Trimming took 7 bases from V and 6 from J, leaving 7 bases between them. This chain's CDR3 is CASIVPEQYF. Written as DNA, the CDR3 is TGTGCCAGCATCGTGCCCGAGCAGTACTTC.

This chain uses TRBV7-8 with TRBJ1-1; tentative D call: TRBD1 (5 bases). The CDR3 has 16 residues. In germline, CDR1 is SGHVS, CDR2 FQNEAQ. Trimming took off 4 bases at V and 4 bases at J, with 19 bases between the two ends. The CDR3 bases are TGTGCCAGCAGCTCCAGCCGGCCAGGGCAAGGCACTGAAGCTTTCTTT. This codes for CASSSSRPGQGTEAFF.

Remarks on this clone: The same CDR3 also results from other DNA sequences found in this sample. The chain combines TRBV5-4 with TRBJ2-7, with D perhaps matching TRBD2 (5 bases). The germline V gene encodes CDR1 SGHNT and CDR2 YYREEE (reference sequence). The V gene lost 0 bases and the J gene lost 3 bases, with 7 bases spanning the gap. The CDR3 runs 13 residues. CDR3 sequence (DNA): TGTGCCAGCAGCTTGGCGGGGAGCTACGAGCAGTACTTC. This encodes CASSLAGSYEQYF.

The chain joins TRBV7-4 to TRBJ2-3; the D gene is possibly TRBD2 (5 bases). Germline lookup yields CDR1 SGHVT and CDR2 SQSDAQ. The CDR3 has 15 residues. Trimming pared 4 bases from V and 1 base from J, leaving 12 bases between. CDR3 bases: TGTGCCAGCAGCTCGCCGGGGTGTCGCACAGATACGCAGTATTTT. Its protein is CASSSPGCRTDTQYF.

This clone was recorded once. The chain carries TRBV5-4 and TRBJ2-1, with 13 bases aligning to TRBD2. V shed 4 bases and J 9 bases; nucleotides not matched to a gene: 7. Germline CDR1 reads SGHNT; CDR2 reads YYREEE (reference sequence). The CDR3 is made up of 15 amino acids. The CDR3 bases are TGTGCCAGCAGCCTTATCGGACTAGCGGGAGTTGAGCAGTTCTTC. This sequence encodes CASSLIGLAGVEQFF.

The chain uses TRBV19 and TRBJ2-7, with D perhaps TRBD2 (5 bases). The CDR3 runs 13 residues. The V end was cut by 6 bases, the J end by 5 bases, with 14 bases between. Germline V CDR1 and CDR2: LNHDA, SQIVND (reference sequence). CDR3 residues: CASRVDPGDEQYF. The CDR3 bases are TGTGCCAGTAGAGTGGACCCCGGGGACGAGCAGTACTTC. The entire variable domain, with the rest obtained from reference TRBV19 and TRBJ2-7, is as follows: DGGITQSPKYLFRKEGQNVTLSCEQNLNHDAMYWYRQDPGQGLRLIYYSQIVNDFQKGDIAEGYSVSREKKESFPLTVTSAQKNPTAFYLCASRVDPGDEQYFGPGTRLTVT.

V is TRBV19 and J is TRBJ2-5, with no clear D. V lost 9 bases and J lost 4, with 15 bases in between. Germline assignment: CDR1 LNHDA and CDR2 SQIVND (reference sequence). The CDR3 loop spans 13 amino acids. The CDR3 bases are TGTGCCAGCACACAACGACAAGGAGAGACCCAGTACTTC. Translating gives CASTQRQGETQYF. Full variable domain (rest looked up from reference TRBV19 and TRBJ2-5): DGGITQSPKYLFRKEGQNVTLSCEQNLNHDAMYWYRQDPGQGLRLIYYSQIVNDFQKGDIAEGYSVSREKKESFPLTVTSAQKNPTAFYLCASTQRQGETQYFGPGTRLLVL.

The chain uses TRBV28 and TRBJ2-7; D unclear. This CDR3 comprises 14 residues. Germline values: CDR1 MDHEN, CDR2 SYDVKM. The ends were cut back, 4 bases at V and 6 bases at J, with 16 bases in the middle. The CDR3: CASSSPDPFREQYF. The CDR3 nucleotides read TGTGCCAGCAGTTCCCCGGACCCATTCCGCGAGCAGTACTTC.

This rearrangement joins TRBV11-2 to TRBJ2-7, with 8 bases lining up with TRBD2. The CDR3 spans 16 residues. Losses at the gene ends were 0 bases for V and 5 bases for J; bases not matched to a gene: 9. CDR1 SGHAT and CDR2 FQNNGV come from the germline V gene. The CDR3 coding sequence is TGTGCCAGCAGCTTAGATCTTCTAGCGGGTTTGGACGAGCAGTACTTC. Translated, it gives CASSLDLLAGLDEQYF. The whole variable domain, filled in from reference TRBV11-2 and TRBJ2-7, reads EAGVAQSPRYKIIEKRQSVAFWCNPISGHATLYWYQQILGQGPKLLIQFQNNGVVDDSQLPKDRFSAERLKGVDSTLKIQPAKLEDSAVYLCASSLDLLAGLDEQYFGPGTRLTVT.

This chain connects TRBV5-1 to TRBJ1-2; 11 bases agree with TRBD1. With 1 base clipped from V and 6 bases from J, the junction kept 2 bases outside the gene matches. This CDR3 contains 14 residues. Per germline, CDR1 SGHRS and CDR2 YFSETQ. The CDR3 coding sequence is TGCGCCAGCAGCTTGTCGGACAGGGGGCATGGCTACACCTTC. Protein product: CASSLSDRGHGYTF.

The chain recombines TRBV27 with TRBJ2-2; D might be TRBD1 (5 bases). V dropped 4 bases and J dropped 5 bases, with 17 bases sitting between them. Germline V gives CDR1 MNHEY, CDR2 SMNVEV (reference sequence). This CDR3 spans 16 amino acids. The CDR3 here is CASSYRRVRVTGELFF. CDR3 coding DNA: TGTGCCAGCAGTTATCGTAGAGTCAGGGTAACCGGGGAGCTGTTTTTT.

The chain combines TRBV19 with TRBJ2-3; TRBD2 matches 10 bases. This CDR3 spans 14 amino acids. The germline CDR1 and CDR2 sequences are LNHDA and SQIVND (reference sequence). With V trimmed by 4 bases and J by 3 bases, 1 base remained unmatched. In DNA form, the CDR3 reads TGTGCCAGTAGTAAGGGACTAGCGACAGATACGCAGTATTTT. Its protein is CASSKGLATDTQYF. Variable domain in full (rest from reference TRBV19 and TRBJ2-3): DGGITQSPKYLFRKEGQNVTLSCEQNLNHDAMYWYRQDPGQGLRLIYYSQIVNDFQKGDIAEGYSVSREKKESFPLTVTSAQKNPTAFYLCASSKGLATDTQYFGPGTRLTVL.

The CDR3 loop is CATSRDRGYGNTIYF. The CDR3 DNA reads as TGTGCCACCAGCAGAGATCGAGGATATGGAAACACCATATATTTT. The gene calls are TRBV15 and TRBJ1-3; D unresolved. The CDR3 is 15 residues long. Germline V CDR1 and CDR2: LNHNV, YYDKDF (reference sequence). Trimming removed 0 bases from V and 3 bases from J, with 9 bases in between.

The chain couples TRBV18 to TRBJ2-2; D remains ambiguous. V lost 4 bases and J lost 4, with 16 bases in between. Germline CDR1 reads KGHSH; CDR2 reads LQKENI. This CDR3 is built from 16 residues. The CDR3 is CASSRERSRSTGELFF. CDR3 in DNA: TGTGCCAGCTCACGCGAGCGCTCCCGGTCCACCGGGGAGCTGTTTTTT.

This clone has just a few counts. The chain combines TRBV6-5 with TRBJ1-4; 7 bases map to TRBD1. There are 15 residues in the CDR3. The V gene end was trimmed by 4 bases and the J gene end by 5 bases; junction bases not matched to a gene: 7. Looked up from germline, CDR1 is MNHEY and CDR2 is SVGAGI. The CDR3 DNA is TGTGCCAGCAGTTGGATAGGGGGCGGAAATGAAAAACTGTTTTTT. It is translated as CASSWIGGGNEKLFF.

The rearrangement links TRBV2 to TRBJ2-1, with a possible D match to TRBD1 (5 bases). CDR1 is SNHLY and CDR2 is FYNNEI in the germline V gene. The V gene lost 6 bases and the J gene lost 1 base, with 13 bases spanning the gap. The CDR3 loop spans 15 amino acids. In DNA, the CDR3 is TGTGCCAGCAGCCCAGAACAGGTGTCCTACAATGAGCAGTTCTTC. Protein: CASSPEQVSYNEQFF. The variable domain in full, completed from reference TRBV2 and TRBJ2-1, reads EPEVTQTPSHQVTQMGQEVILRCVPISNHLYFYWYRQILGQKVEFLVSFYNNEISEKSEIFDDQFSVERPDGSNFTLKIRSTKLEDSAMYFCASSPEQVSYNEQFFGPGTRLTVL.

The CDR3 DNA sequence: TGTGCCAGCAGTTACTCGAGACCCATCGTGGCCTACGAGCAGTACTTC. Translation gives CASSYSRPIVAYEQYF. The chain links TRBV6-5 to TRBJ2-7; D is undetermined. Germline CDR1 MNHEY, CDR2 SVGAGI. V was trimmed by 0 bases and J by 2 bases, leaving 14 bases between them. This CDR3 has 16 residues.

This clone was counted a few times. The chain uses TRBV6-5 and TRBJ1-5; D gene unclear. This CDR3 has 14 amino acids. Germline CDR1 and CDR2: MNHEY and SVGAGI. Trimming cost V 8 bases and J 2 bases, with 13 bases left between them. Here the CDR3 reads CASSTTVGNQPQHF. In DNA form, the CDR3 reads TGTGCCAGCTCGACTACTGTAGGCAATCAGCCCCAGCATTTT.